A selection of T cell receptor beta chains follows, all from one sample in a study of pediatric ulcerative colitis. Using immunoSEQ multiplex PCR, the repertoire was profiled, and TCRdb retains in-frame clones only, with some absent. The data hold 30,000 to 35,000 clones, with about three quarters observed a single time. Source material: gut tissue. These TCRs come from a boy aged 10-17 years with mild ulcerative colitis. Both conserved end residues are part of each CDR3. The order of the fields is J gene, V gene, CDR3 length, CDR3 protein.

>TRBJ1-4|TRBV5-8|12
CASSMDRVKLFF
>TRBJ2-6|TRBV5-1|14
CASSPGSGANVLTF
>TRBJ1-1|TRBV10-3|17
CAISPGEGEKMNTEAFF
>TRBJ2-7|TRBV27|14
CASSLLGGRYEQYF
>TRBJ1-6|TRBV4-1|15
CASSQDNTGASPLHF
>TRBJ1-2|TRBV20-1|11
CSATGGYGYTF
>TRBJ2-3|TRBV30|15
CAWILGTVHPDTQYF
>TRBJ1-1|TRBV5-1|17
CASSRRFGRGSNTEAFF
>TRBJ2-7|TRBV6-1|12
CASSTVGFEQYF
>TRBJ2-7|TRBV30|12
CAWSVRGNEQYF
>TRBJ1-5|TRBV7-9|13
CASSLGQGQPQHF
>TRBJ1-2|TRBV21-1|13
CASSSLTGTGYTF
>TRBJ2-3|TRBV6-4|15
CASSASGGATDTQYF
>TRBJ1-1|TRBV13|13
CASSLANVGEAFF
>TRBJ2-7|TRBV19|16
CASSSMLGQGRREQYF
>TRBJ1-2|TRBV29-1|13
CSVETGRADGYTF
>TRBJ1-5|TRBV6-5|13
CASSYSRGQPQHF
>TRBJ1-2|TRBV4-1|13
CASSRTLFEGYTF
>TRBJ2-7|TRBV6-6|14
CASSYGLISYEQYF
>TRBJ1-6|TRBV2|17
CASSEALYLRGGSPLHF
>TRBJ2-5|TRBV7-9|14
CASSSLAGEETQYF
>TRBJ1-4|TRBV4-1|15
CASSVTGVYSEKLFF
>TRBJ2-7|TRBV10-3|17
CAISDPPGTGAAYEQYF
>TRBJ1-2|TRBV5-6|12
CASSLRAYGYTF
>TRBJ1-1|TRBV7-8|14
CASSPRTPVGEAFF
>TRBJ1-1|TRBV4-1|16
CASSQEVGQGGTEAFF
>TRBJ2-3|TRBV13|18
CASSFWGSSGASTDTQYF
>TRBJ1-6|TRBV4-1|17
CASSQVGQEIYNSPLHF
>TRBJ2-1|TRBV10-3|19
CAISDTTLKRGAPLGEQFF
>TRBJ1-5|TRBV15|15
CATQETVRGNQPQHF
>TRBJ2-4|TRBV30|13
CAWSVGTPGIQYF
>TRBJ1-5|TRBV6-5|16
CASSLTWDRDNQPQHF
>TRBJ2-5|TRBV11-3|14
CASVRRVRGETQYF
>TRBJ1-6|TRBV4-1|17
CASSLFLTGGYNSPLHF
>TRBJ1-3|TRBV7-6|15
CASSWDRGPGNTIYF
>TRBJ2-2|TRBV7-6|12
CASSSYTGELFF
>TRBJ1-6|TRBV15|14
CATSRVRGNSPLHF
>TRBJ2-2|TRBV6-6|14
CASSYSGGTGELFF
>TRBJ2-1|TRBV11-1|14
CASSRLAVYNEQFF
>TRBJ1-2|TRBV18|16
CASSPPSFIPSYGYTF
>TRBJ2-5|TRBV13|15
CASSLTGGTQETQYF
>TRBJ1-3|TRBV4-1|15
CASSQPRGPGNTIYF
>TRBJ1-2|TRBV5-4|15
CASSLEEGRWDGYTF
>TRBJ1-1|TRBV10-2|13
CASIQGVNTEAFF
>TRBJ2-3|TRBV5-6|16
CASSLRVAAYTDTQYF
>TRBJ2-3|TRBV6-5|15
CASSYSILAGGPTYF
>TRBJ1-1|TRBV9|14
CASSQGRMNTEAFF
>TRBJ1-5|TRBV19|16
CASSMVYGTGAQPQHF
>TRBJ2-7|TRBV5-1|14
CASSLGTETYEQYF
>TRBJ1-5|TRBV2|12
CASTTDNQPQHF
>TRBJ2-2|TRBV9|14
CASSVGQNTGELFF
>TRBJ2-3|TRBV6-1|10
CASSGHTQYF
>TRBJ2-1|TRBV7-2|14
CASSQVGQYNEQFF
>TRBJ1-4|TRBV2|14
CASRVDRMNEKLFF
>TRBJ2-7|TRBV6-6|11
CASSRDGEQYF
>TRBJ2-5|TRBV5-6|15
CASSFNRDYQETQYF
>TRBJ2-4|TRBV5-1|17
CASSFGQTELAKNIQYF
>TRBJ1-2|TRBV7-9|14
CASIQTGTIYGYTF
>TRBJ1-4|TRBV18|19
CASSPVRNPRGYTNEKLFF